Included here is one T cell receptor (beta chain) sequence, with context. No antigen is known for it. Methods used by the authors: Clinicopathological groups of papillary thyroid cancer showed CDR3 differences that were used to build a distant-metastasis classifier. With MiXCR, TCRdb reprocessed the PCR reads. It is TCRdb's table, rather than the study itself, that gives the V and J calls and clone size. The table shows 30,000 to 45,000 clones, with around 28% occurring only once. The sample belongs to a study of metastatic and nonmetastatic thyroid tumors. On the study more broadly: Repertoire comparisons spanned blood and tumor or nodule tissue from malignant and benign thyroid patients.

Study outcomes and limitations: When malignant thyroid tumors were compared with benign nodules, TCR beta diversity was reportedly significantly higher in the malignant tumors. This held in both blood and tumor samples.

CDR3 length: 13 residues. V dropped 0 bases and J dropped 0 bases, with 2 bases sitting between them. Per the germline V gene, CDR1 is ENHRY and CDR2 is SYGVKD. The entire patient cohort was treatment-naive prior to thyroid surgery. The chain carries TRBV10-3 and TRBJ1-1, with D uncertain. The sequencing input was blood. This TCR derives from a male donor with papillary thyroid cancer or a benign thyroid nodule (not recorded which). Some clones in this sample may be carry-over from other donors' samples. The CDR3 sequence: CAISESMNTEAFF. CDR3 DNA sequence: TGTGCCATCAGTGAGTCGATGAACACTGAAGCTTTCTTT.